The rows below give T cell receptor beta chains drawn from one sample of a study of T cell responses to AZD1222 COVID-19 vaccine. Sequencing was performed with immunoSEQ multiplex PCR; in TCRdb, only in-frame clones are kept and a portion is missing. The data show 110,000 to 150,000 clones, about 93% seen once. The sequenced sample was peripheral blood, obtained on day 0 of AZD1222 vaccination. All receptors derive from an adult in good health. CDR3s leave out the opening cysteine and the closing phenylalanine or tryptophan. Each record gives: V gene, J gene, CDR3 protein.

TRBV6-2/TRBV6-3,TRBJ1-4,ASSPPGQPFPSTNEKLF
TRBV19,TRBJ1-2,ASSSDRGYYGYT
TRBV28,TRBJ1-1,ASSLRVTEAF
TRBV7-8,TRBJ2-7,ASSRPRLAGSHEQY
TRBV27,TRBJ1-6,ASSLTGLNSPLH
TRBV29-1,TRBJ2-7,SVEQGGVGLSEQY
TRBV6-5,TRBJ2-2,ASGTVRAGELF
TRBV12-5,TRBJ2-1,ASGLGFSGNNEQF
TRBV6-5,TRBJ2-7,ASSNLEGHEQY
TRBV7-2,TRBJ2-7,ASSPRLAGTYEQY
TRBV7-2,TRBJ1-6,ASSLGGWNSPLH
TRBV13,TRBJ1-1,ASTFAGARGRVTEAF
TRBV12-3/TRBV12-4,TRBJ2-3,AIAQRTDTQY
TRBV4-1,TRBJ1-2,ASSLDSRTSYGYT
TRBV1,TRBJ2-1,TSSLSGRRPYNEQF
TRBV27,TRBJ1-5,ASSLSWGTYQPQH
TRBV10-3,TRBJ2-3,AISESAGSGADTQY
TRBV5-4,TRBJ2-1,ASRLAGTYNEQF
TRBV12-3/TRBV12-4,TRBJ1-1,ASSLRGQVVF
TRBV28,TRBJ1-2,ASSPPQFYGYT
TRBV12-3/TRBV12-4,TRBJ2-1,ASSFGQGIEQF
TRBV19,TRBJ1-4,ASSGQTGEKLF
TRBV4-1,TRBJ2-2,ASSQVTLRGPADTGELF
TRBV27,TRBJ1-5,ASSPAGGLGDQPQH
TRBV5-1,TRBJ2-3,ASSLANFRRYSTDTQY
TRBV29-1,TRBJ1-2,SAPEGGGYT
TRBV4-1,TRBJ1-5,ASSQAGQGENQPQH
TRBV28,TRBJ1-4,ASSYHSTNEKLF
TRBV27,TRBJ2-3,ATSGRARIDTQY
TRBV3-1/TRBV3-2,TRBJ1-5,ASSLTRDRGQPQH
TRBV2,TRBJ1-5,ASSEGTSQPQH
TRBV5-1,TRBJ2-7,ASSITQGFEQY
TRBV7-2,TRBJ1-1,ASSPRTGDTEAF
TRBV6-1,TRBJ1-2,ASSEGPANYGYT
TRBV7-3,TRBJ2-6,ASSYPGAGANVLT
TRBV6-2/TRBV6-3,TRBJ1-3,ASSGGWEPSGNTIY
TRBV11-2,TRBJ1-5,ASSFGQGGQPQH
TRBV30,TRBJ2-7,AWRLLRSYEQY
TRBV6-2/TRBV6-3,TRBJ2-1,ASTPPAGPGNEQF
TRBV7-7,TRBJ2-2,ASSAGQGYGGELF
TRBV6-2/TRBV6-3,TRBJ2-2,ASSPFSTTSGRNTGELF
TRBV3-1/TRBV3-2,TRBJ1-1,ASSQMRGTEAF
TRBV5-6,TRBJ2-3,ASSLAAGVTDTQY
TRBV27,TRBJ2-7,ASSLRHAYEQY
TRBV6-1,TRBJ2-7,ASSENPTSGKNEQY
TRBV5-1,TRBJ1-6,ASGESDGRASPLH
TRBV2,TRBJ2-1,ASSRVGGGIEQF
TRBV5-1,TRBJ2-2,ASSPAGQGSGELF
TRBV3-1/TRBV3-2,TRBJ2-4,ASSPGLAKNIQY
TRBV5-8,TRBJ2-2,ASSPGRAGELF
TRBV5-1,TRBJ2-7,ASGRPGGGEQY
TRBV7-2,TRBJ1-1,ASSLARLGRGTEAF
TRBV4-1,TRBJ2-2,ASSQADPTGELF
TRBV29-1,TRBJ2-5,SVHTTPGTQY